The sample holds one count of the clone carrying this T cell receptor beta chain. Seattle patients were enrolled while actively infected and followed longitudinally. These data are taken from a study of blood T cell repertoires in COVID-19. Study-level background: PBMCs, B-cell-depleted T cells, or T cells provided the cDNA or gDNA that made up the material.

Only in-frame clones appear in the TCRdb table, and some are missing; sequencing was by immunoSEQ multiplex PCR. The sample lists roughly 45,000 clones, about 92% occurring once. From germline, CDR1 is KGHDR and CDR2 SFDVKD. Trimming cost V 12 bases and J 5 bases, with 16 bases left between them. The CDR3 extends over 13 amino acids. The chain recombines TRBV24-1 with TRBJ2-1; TRBD1 might be the D (7 bases). This TCR was sampled from a man aged 60 to 69 with COVID-19, enrolled during active disease. The sequencing sample was made of peripheral blood. The CDR3 coding sequence is TGTGCCGTAGGGGGCTGGGGGGACAATGAGCAGTTCTTC. Its protein product is CAVGGWGDNEQFF.